What follows are 13 T cell receptor beta chains derived from one specimen sequenced in a study of beta chain features in type 1 diabetes. The entirety of the isolated RNA underwent reverse transcription, so expressed TCRB transcripts were sequenced. Profiling relied on immunoSEQ multiplex PCR, and the TCRdb table lists in-frame clones only, not all of them. The top ten clones hold over 0.035% of a sample with some 410,000 clones, roughly 11% of them seen once. The material sequenced was naive CD4+ T cells from blood. These TCRs come from a woman younger than 30 in good health.

The chain recombines TRBV5-1 with TRBJ1-6; possibly TRBD1 for D (6 bases). Germline V gene data show CDR1 as SGHRS and CDR2 as YFSETQ. There are 14 residues in the CDR3. V lost 2 bases, J lost 7 bases, and 10 bases lay in between. The CDR3 loop reads CASSLGGWNSPLHF. The CDR3 coding sequence is TGCGCCAGCAGCTTAGGGGGTTGGAATTCACCCCTCCACTTT.

This clone was seen a few times. The chain couples TRBV4-1 to TRBJ2-7, with 8 bases fitting TRBD1. V gave up 1 base and J gave up 6 bases; unmatched junction bases: 8. The CDR3 is made up of 15 amino acids. The germline CDR1 and CDR2 sequences are MGHRA and YSYEKL. CDR3: CASSQAGTGSSEQYF. The CDR3, as DNA: TGCGCCAGCAGCCAAGCGGGGACAGGCTCATCCGAGCAGTACTTC.

This clone has a handful of counts. V gene TRBV5-4 combines with J gene TRBJ2-1; possible D gene TRBD1, 5 bases. This CDR3 is built from 14 residues. Trimming stripped 3 bases from V and 4 bases from J, with 11 bases between. From germline, CDR1 is SGHNT and CDR2 YYREEE (reference sequence). The CDR3 nucleotides are TGTGCCAGCAGCTCCGGACACCATTACAATGAGCAGTTCTTC. It specifies CASSSGHHYNEQFF. Using reference TRBV5-4 and TRBJ2-1 for the parts outside the CDR3, the full variable domain is ETGVTQSPTHLIKTRGQQVTLRCSSQSGHNTVSWYQQALGQGPQFIFQYYREEENGRGNFPPRFSGLQFPNYSSELNVNALELDDSALYLCASSSGHHYNEQFFGPGTRLTVL.

This clone was seen a few times. The chain links TRBV5-1 to TRBJ1-1; possible D gene TRBD1, 5 bases. Trimming took off 1 base at V and 3 bases at J, with 13 bases between the two ends. The length of the CDR3 is 15 residues. Per germline, CDR1 SGHRS and CDR2 YFSETQ. The CDR3 spells CASSLSVLGDTEAFF. The CDR3 DNA sequence: TGCGCCAGCAGCTTGTCCGTGTTGGGGGACACTGAAGCTTTCTTT.

V usage is TRBV7-8 and J usage is TRBJ2-7; 8 bases align to TRBD1. Germline trimming cut 3 bases from V and 4 bases from J; bases unmatched to any gene: 5. The germline V gene encodes CDR1 SGHVS and CDR2 FQNEAQ. This CDR3 is 14 amino acids long. The CDR3 is CASSLSRDRYEQYF. In DNA, the CDR3 is TGTGCCAGCAGCTTGTCCCGGGACAGGTACGAGCAGTACTTC.

This clone was seen a handful of times. This chain uses TRBV10-3 with TRBJ1-2, with 7 bases fitting TRBD1. Per germline, CDR1 ENHRY and CDR2 SYGVKD. This CDR3 has 14 residues. V was pared by 10 bases and J by 0 bases, with 8 bases of the junction left unmatched. CDR3 in DNA: TGTGCCACCGCGGAACAGGGGACTAACTATGGCTACACCTTC. Its protein is CATAEQGTNYGYTF.

The CDR3 loop reads CASSPIRQGTGELFF. Written as DNA, the CDR3 is TGTGCCAGCAGTCCGATCAGACAGGGCACCGGGGAGCTGTTTTTT. The chain couples TRBV7-2 to TRBJ2-2, with TRBD1 identical over 7 bases. In germline, CDR1 is SGHTA, CDR2 FQGNSA. This CDR3 has 15 residues. The V and J ends lost 6 bases and 4 bases, in that order; junction bases with no gene match: 8. Variable domain in full (rest from reference TRBV7-2 and TRBJ2-2): GAGVSQSPSNKVTEKGKDVELRCDPISGHTALYWYRQSLGQGLEFLIYFQGNSAPDKSGLPSDRFSAERTGGSVSTLTIQRTQQEDSAVYLCASSPIRQGTGELFFGEGSRLTVL.

A few counts support this clone. CDR3 coding DNA: TGTGCCAGCAGCCACTGGGGTCGGTATAATTCACCCCTCCACTTT. Its protein product is CASSHWGRYNSPLHF. This rearrangement joins TRBV14 to TRBJ1-6; no firm D call. The CDR3 spans 15 residues. Trimming shortened V by 3 bases and J by 4 bases, and 10 bases separated the two germline ends. CDR1 is SGHDN, CDR2 FVKESK, per germline.

This clone was picked up a small number of times. This chain links TRBV15 with TRBJ2-5; D is tentatively TRBD1 or TRBD2 (5 bases each). The CDR3 has 16 residues. V gave up 5 bases and J gave up 3 bases, with 19 bases separating them. CDR1 and CDR2 (germline): LNHNV, YYDKDF (reference sequence). CDR3 sequence: CATSERGRKQKETQYF. CDR3 bases: TGTGCCACCAGCGAGAGGGGAAGAAAGCAGAAAGAGACCCAGTACTTC.

CDR3: CSAKSRYEQFF. CDR3 nucleotides: TGCAGTGCTAAATCCCGTTATGAGCAGTTCTTC. The chain is built from TRBV20-1 and TRBJ2-1; D ambiguous. V was pared by 4 bases and J by 8 bases, with 9 bases between. Germline assignment: CDR1 DFQATT and CDR2 SNEGSKA (reference sequence). The CDR3 covers 11 residues.

This rearrangement joins TRBV7-2 to TRBJ1-2; D gene unclear. Germline V gives CDR1 SGHTA, CDR2 FQGNSA. Trimming left V 1 base short and J 8 bases short, with 11 bases between. The CDR3 is made up of 13 amino acids. The CDR3 DNA sequence: TGTGCCAGCAGCTTAGTTGCCCCGGGAGGCTACACCTTC. It is translated as CASSLVAPGGYTF.

This clone has a handful of counts. The rearrangement links TRBV25-1 to TRBJ1-2; unclear D gene. CDR1 and CDR2 (germline): MGHDK, SYGVNS. The CDR3 spans 11 residues. The ends were cut back, 4 bases at V and 10 bases at J, with 10 bases in the middle. CDR3 nucleotide sequence: TGTGCCAGCAGTGGACTCAAAAACTACACCTTC. Protein sequence: CASSGLKNYTF.

The genes are TRBV7-2 and TRBJ2-3; no clear D gene. CDR1 and CDR2 from the germline V gene are SGHTA and FQGNSA. This CDR3 spans 15 amino acids. V was cut by 1 base and J by 2 bases, with 10 bases left in between. The CDR3 loop reads CASSLGPFDTDTQYF. DNA for the CDR3: TGTGCCAGCAGCTTAGGACCCTTCGACACAGATACGCAGTATTTT.